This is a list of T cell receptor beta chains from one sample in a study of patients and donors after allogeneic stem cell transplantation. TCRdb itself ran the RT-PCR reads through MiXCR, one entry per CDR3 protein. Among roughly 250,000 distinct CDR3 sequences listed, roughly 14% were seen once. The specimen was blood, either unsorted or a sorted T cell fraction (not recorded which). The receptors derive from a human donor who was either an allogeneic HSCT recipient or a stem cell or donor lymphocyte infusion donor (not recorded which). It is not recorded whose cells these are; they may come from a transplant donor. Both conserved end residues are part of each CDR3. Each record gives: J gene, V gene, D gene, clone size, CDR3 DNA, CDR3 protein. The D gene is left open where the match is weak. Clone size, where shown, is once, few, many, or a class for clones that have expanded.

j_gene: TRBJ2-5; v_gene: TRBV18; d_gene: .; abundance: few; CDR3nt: TGTGCCAGCTCACCACAGCGGCTAGCCGGAGAGACCCAGTACTTC; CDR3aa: CASSPQRLAGETQYF
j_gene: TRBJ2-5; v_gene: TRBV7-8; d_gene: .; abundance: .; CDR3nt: TGTGCCAGCAGCTCCGAGGGACGTGAGACCCAGTACTTC; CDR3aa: CASSSEGRETQYF
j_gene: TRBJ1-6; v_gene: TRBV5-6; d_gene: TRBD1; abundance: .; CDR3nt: TGTGCCAGCAGGGGCGGACAGGGGGCATTTTCACCCCTCCACTTT; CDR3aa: CASRGGQGAFSPLHF
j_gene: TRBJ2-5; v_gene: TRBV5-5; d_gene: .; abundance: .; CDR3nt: TGTGCCAGCAGCACCCGGGACACTCAGGCCCAGTACTTC; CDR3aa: CASSTRDTQAQYF
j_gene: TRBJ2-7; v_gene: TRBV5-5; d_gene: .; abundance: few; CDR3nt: TGTGCCAGCAGCTTGGCCGAATACGAGCAGTACTTC; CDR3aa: CASSLAEYEQYF
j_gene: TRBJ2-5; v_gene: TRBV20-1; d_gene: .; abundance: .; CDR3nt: TGCAGTGCCCCACCCAGGGCGTTAGCGGAGACCCAGTACTTC; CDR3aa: CSAPPRALAETQYF
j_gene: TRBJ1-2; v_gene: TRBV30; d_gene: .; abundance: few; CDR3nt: TGTGCCTGGAGTGTACGCGCTTATAACTATGGCTACACCTTC; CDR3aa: CAWSVRAYNYGYTF
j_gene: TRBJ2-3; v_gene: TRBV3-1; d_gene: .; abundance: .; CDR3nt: TGTGCCAGCAGCTCACGGACCAGGGATACGCAGTATTTT; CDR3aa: CASSSRTRDTQYF
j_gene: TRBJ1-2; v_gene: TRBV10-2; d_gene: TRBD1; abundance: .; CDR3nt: TGCGCCAGCAGTGAGTCCCGGGACAGGGGTGGCTACACCTTC; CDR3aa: CASSESRDRGGYTF
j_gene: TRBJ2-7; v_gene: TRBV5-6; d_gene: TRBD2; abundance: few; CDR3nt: TGTGCCAGCAGCTTGGACGCGGGGGGGTTGTACTTC; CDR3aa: CASSLDAGGLYF
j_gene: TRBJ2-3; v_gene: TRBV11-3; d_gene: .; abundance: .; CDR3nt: TGTGCCAGCAGCTTAGACCCAAGCACAGATACGCAGTATTTT; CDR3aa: CASSLDPSTDTQYF
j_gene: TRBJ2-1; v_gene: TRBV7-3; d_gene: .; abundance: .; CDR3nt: TGTGCCAGCAGCTTAGGGGACTCAGAGCAGTTCTTC; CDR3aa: CASSLGDSEQFF
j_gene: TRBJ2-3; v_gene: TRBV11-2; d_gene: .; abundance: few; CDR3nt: TGTGCCAGCAGCTTAGGGGTCCAGGGGGGGCACGCAGATACGCAGTATTTT; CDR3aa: CASSLGVQGGHADTQYF
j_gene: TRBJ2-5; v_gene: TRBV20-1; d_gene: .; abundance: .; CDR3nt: TGCAGTGCTAGTGTGGGTATCAGGGTTCGGGAGACCCAGTACTTC; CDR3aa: CSASVGIRVRETQYF
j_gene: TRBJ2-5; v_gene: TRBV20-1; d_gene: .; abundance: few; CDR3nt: TGCAGTGCTGGGATTTCAGAAGAGACCCAGTACTTC; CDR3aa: CSAGISEETQYF
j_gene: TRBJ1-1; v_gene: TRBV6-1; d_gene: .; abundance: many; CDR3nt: TGTGCCAGCAGCCACACTCTGGGCACTGAAGCTTTCTTT; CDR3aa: CASSHTLGTEAFF
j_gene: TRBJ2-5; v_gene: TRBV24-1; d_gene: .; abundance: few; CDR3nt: TGTGCCACCAGTGATTTGTGGGGTGGAGAGACCCAGTACTTC; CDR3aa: CATSDLWGGETQYF
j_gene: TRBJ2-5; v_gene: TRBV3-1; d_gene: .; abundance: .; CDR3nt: TGTGCCAGCAGCCAAGCCTCGGTAGAGACCCAGTACTTC; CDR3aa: CASSQASVETQYF
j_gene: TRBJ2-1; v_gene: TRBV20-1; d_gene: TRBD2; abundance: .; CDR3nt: TGCAGTGCTCCGCGACTAGCGGGGTCCTACAATGAGCAGTTCTTC; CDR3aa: CSAPRLAGSYNEQFF
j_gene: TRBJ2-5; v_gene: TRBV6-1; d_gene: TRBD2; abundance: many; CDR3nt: TGTGCCAGCAGTCTCAGCGGGAGGGTCGGAGAGACCCAGTACTTC; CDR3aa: CASSLSGRVGETQYF
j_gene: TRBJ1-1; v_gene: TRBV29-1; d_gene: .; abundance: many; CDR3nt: TGCAGCGTTGACGCGGGGGGCTACACTGAAGCTTTCTTT; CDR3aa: CSVDAGGYTEAFF
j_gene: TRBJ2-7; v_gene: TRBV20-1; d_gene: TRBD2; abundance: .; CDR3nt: TGCAGTGCTAGCCTCCCCACCGGGGGGGCGGCCTACGAGCAGTACTTC; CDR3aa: CSASLPTGGAAYEQYF
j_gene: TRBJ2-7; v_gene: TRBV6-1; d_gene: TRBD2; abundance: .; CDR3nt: TGTGCCAGCAGCCGACTAGCGGGAGGGCCGGCATACGAGCAGTACTTC; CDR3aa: CASSRLAGGPAYEQYF
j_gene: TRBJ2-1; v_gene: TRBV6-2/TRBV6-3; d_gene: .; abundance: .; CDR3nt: TGTGCCAGCAGTTATGTTTTGGCGGGGCCCCTTCAGGGTGAGCAGTTCTTC; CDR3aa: CASSYVLAGPLQGEQFF
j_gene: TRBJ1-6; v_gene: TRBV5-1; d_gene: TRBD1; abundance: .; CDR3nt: TGCGCCAGCAGCGCGGGACAGGACGATTCACCCCTCCACTTT; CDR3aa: CASSAGQDDSPLHF
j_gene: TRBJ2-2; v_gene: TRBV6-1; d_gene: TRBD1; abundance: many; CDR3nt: TGTGCCAGCAGTGAAAGGACAGGGACCTTCACCGGGGAGCTGTTTTTT; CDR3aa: CASSERTGTFTGELFF
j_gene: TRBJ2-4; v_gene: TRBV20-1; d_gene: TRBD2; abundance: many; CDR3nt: TGCAGTGCTAGAGTAGCTAGCGGGGGGAGGGACATTCAGTACTTC; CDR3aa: CSARVASGGRDIQYF
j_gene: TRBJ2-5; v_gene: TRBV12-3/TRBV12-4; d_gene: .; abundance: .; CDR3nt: TGTGCCAGCAGTCCGACCCGGGGCGGGATAGGGGAGACCCAGTACTTC; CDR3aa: CASSPTRGGIGETQYF
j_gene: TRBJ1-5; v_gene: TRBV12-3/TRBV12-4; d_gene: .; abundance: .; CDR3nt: TGTGCCAGCAGTTTCGGAGGGTCTAGCAATCAGCCCCAGCATTTT; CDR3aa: CASSFGGSSNQPQHF
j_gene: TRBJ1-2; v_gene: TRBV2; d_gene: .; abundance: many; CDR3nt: TGTGCCAGCAGTCTCCTGTCTGGTCTTGGCTACACCTTC; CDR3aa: CASSLLSGLGYTF
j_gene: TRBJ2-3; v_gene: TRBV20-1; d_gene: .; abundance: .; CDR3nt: TGCAGTGCTAGAACCAAGCGAGGCTCCGCCACAGATACGCAGTATTTT; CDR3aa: CSARTKRGSATDTQYF
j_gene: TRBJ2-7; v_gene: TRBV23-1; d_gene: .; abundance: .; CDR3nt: TGCGCCAGCAGGCTACCCGTCCTCTACGAGCAGTACTTC; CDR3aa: CASRLPVLYEQYF
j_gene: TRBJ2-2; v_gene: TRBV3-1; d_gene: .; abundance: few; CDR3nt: TGTGCCAGCAGCCACACAGGCACCGGGGAGCTGTTTTTT; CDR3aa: CASSHTGTGELFF
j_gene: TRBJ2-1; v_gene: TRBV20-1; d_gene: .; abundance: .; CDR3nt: TGCAGTGCTAAAAAGGGAGGAATCTCCTACAATGAGCAGTTCTTC; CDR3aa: CSAKKGGISYNEQFF
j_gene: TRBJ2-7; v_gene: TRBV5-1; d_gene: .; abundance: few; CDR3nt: TGCGCCAGCAGCGCAGGGATTCTCTCCTACGAGCAGTACTTC; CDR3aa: CASSAGILSYEQYF
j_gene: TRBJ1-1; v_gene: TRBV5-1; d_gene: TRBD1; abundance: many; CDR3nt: TGCGCCAGCAGCTTAGACAGGGCGGACACTGAAGCTTTCTTT; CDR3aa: CASSLDRADTEAFF
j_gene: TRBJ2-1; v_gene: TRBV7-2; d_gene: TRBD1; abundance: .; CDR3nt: TGTGCCAGCAGCGCCTCCGGACAGGGCTGGAATGAGCAGTTCTTC; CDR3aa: CASSASGQGWNEQFF
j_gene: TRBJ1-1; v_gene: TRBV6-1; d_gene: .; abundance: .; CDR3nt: TGTGCCAGCAGTGGACTGGTGAACACTGAAGCTTTCTTT; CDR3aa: CASSGLVNTEAFF
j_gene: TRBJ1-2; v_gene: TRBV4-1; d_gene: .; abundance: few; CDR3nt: TGCGCCAGCAGCCAGCAGGCTTTTTACACCTTC; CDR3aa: CASSQQAFYTF
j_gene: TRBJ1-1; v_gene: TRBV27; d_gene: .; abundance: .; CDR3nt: TGTGCCAGCAGTTTAACGTCACTGAACACTGAAGCTTTCTTT; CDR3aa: CASSLTSLNTEAFF
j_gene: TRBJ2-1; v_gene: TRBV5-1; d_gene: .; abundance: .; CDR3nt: TGCGCCAGCAGCTCAGGGGGGAGGGATTGGGATGAGCAGTTCTTC; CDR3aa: CASSSGGRDWDEQFF
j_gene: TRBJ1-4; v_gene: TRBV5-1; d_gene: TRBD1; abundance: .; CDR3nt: TGCGCCAGCACGACAGGGACACATGAAAAACTGTTTTTT; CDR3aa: CASTTGTHEKLFF